This T cell receptor beta chain was identified in a study of blood T cell repertoires in COVID-19. TCRdb's table, derived via immunoSEQ multiplex PCR, lists solely in-frame clones and lacks some. The data contain roughly 120,000 clones, around 87% of them seen just once; the ten biggest clones take up more than 6%. This CDR3 has 16 amino acids. V trimming: 4 bases; J trimming: 6 bases; junction bases outside the gene matches: 10. Germline V gene lookup returns CDR1 SEHNR and CDR2 FQNEAQ (reference sequence). This clonotype originated in a human donor in a cohort sampled during active COVID-19. Material for sequencing was peripheral blood. This chain joins TRBV7-9 and TRBJ1-4; 8 bases agree with TRBD1. CDR3: CASSSDRGWGDEKLFF. The DNA of the CDR3 is TGTGCCAGCAGCTCAGACAGGGGATGGGGGGATGAAAAACTGTTTTTT.